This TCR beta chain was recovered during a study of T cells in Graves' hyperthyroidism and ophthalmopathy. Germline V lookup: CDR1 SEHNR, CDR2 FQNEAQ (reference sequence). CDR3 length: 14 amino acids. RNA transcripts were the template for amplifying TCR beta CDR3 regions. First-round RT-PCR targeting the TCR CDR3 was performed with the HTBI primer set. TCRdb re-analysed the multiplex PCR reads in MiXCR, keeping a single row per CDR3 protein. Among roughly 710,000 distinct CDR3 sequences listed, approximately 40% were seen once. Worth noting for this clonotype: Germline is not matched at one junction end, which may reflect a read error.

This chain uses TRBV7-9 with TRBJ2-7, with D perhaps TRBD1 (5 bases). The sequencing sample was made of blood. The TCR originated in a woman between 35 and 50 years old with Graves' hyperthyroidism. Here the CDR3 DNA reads TGTGCCAGCAGCCAAGGGGTCGACAGCTACGAGCAGCACTTC. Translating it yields CASSQGVDSYEQHF.